These 27 T cell receptor beta chains were all obtained from the same sample, sequenced in a study of beta chain features in type 1 diabetes. Expressed TCRB transcripts were sequenced because the isolated RNA had all been reverse transcribed beforehand. Sequencing used immunoSEQ multiplex PCR; TCRdb keeps in-frame clones, though not all of them. This repertoire shows around 240,000 clones, 68% found once; its top ten account for around 0.057%. Sequenced sample: naive CD4+ T cells from blood. The receptor source for this set is a man aged 25 to 45 in good health.

J is TRBJ2-3 and V is TRBV30; possible D gene TRBD2, 5 bases. CDR1 is GTSNPN and CDR2 is SVGIG in the germline V gene (reference sequence). CDR3 length equals 13 residues. Trimming cost V 5 bases and J 0 bases, with 9 bases left between them. The DNA for the CDR3 is TGTGCCTGGGGAGGAATCAGCACAGATACGCAGTATTTT. This gives the protein CAWGGISTDTQYF.

The rearrangement links TRBV7-2 to TRBJ2-7; TRBD2 aligns across 8 bases. The junction had 10 bases not matched to a gene; V was cut back by 4 bases and J by 5 bases. CDR1 and CDR2 from the germline V gene are SGHTA and FQGNSA. The CDR3 is 15 residues long. CDR3 DNA: TGTGCCAGCAGCTCTCTCGAGCGGGAGCTCCACGAGCAGTACTTC. Its protein product is CASSSLERELHEQYF.

This clone has a single count. The J gene is TRBJ2-5, the V gene TRBV13, with D unresolved. The DNA end lines up better with TRBJ2-7; the J call may be wrong. CDR3 length: 15 amino acids. Germline V gene sequence: CDR1 PRHDT, CDR2 FYEKMQ (reference sequence). The CDR3 DNA follows: TGTGCCAGCAGCTCCCGCCAACCATTGGCCTACGAGCAGTACTTC. Its protein product is CASSSRQPLAYEQYF.

In its sample, this clone was seen a few times. The rearrangement joins TRBV29-1 to TRBJ2-1; 7 nucleotides align to TRBD2. The CDR3 runs to 12 residues. Unmatched junction bases numbered 8, after V lost 6 bases and J lost 9 bases. CDR1 and CDR2 (germline): SQVTM, ANQGSEA. CDR3 sequence reads: CSVGGMEIEQFF. CDR3 bases: TGCAGCGTGGGGGGGATGGAGATTGAGCAGTTCTTC.

The rearrangement links TRBV5-4 to TRBJ1-1, with D tentatively TRBD1 (6 bases). With 5 bases removed from V and 0 bases from J, the gap between germline ends came to 11 bases. The CDR3 is 14 amino acids. Germline values: CDR1 SGHNT, CDR2 YYREEE (reference sequence). CDR3 loop: CASSGQSMNTEAFF. CDR3 in DNA: TGTGCCAGCAGTGGACAGAGCATGAACACTGAAGCTTTCTTT.

The chain carries TRBV20-1 and TRBJ1-2; the D gene is possibly TRBD1 (5 bases). This CDR3 contains 11 residues. Germline V CDR1 and CDR2: DFQATT, SNEGSKA (reference sequence). Trimming removed 5 bases at V and 8 bases at J, with 12 bases between. The CDR3 DNA follows: TGCAGTGCTTTAGGCCAGGGCGGCTACACCTTC. Translating gives CSALGQGGYTF.

In its sample, this clone was seen a few times. J is TRBJ2-2 and V is TRBV30; D is ambiguous. Per germline, CDR1 GTSNPN and CDR2 SVGIG (reference sequence). Trimming took 0 bases from V and 6 from J, leaving 8 bases between them. There are 13 residues in the CDR3. The DNA for the CDR3 is TGTGCCTGGAGTGTACAAACGGCCGGGGAGCTGTTTTTT. This gives the protein CAWSVQTAGELFF.

The rearrangement links TRBV30 to TRBJ2-1; 8 positions agree with TRBD2. Per germline, CDR1 GTSNPN and CDR2 SVGIG (reference sequence). The CDR3 is 14 residues long. After removal of 2 bases from V and 7 bases from J, the junction contained 7 bases not matched to a gene. The CDR3 DNA follows: TGTGCCTGGAGTCTCCTAACTAGCGGTAATGAGCAGTTCTTC. It specifies CAWSLLTSGNEQFF.

The chain uses TRBV11-2 and TRBJ2-3; D is unclear. Trimming shortened V by 1 base and J by 6 bases, and 5 bases separated the two germline ends. The CDR3 length is 12 residues. Germline CDR1 reads SGHAT; CDR2 reads FQNNGV. CDR3 loop: CASSLGLDTQYF. CDR3 coding DNA: TGTGCCAGCAGCTTAGGTTTGGATACGCAGTATTTT.

This clone was counted a single time. The chain carries TRBV29-1 and TRBJ1-1; a possible D gene is TRBD1 (5 bases). The CDR3 spans 13 residues. CDR1 and CDR2 (germline): SQVTM, ANQGSEA. V lost 4 bases, J lost 1 base, and 10 bases lay in between. The CDR3 protein is CSVAGRANTEAFF. In nucleotides, the CDR3 is TGCAGCGTTGCGGGCAGGGCGAACACTGAAGCTTTCTTT.

V usage is TRBV28 and J usage is TRBJ2-5; no clear D gene. The CDR3 has 14 amino acids. The germline V gene has CDR1 MDHEN and CDR2 SYDVKM. Between the trimmed V and J ends, which lost 5 bases and 2 bases, there was a span of 12 bases. The DNA of the CDR3 is TGTGCCAGCAGTCCCGTCGTTGGGCAAGAGACCCAGTACTTC. Translated, it gives CASSPVVGQETQYF.

The CDR3 loop reads CSVVFSGFAGANVLTF. DNA for the CDR3: TGCAGCGTTGTATTTAGCGGGTTTGCTGGGGCCAACGTCCTGACTTTC. The V call is TRBV29-1, the J call TRBJ2-6; 7 positions agree with TRBD2. The V gene end was trimmed by 4 bases and the J gene end by 2 bases; junction bases not matched to a gene: 8. Germline CDR1 is SQVTM and CDR2 is ANQGSEA. The CDR3 covers 16 residues.

On this clone itself: Other DNA sequences from this sample encode an identical CDR3 as well. J is TRBJ2-5 and V is TRBV5-1; D is ambiguous. CDR1 and CDR2 (germline): SGHRS, YFSETQ. V shed 5 bases and J shed 2 bases, with 7 bases lying between them. The CDR3 is 12 amino acids. CDR3 sequence (DNA): TGCGCCAGCAGTACCAATCAAGAGACCCAGTACTTC. Translation: CASSTNQETQYF.

The chain joins TRBV30 to TRBJ2-7; D is unresolved. This CDR3 spans 16 amino acids. From germline, CDR1 is GTSNPN and CDR2 SVGIG (reference sequence). V gave up 0 bases and J gave up 3 bases, with 18 bases separating them. CDR3 in DNA: TGTGCCTGGAGTGTACGGCGGCTGTTGGGCCTCTACGAGCAGTACTTC. Amino acids: CAWSVRRLLGLYEQYF.

This sequence joins TRBV29-1 and TRBJ2-1, with D tentatively TRBD1 (6 bases). The V end lost 7 bases, the J end lost 8 bases, and 15 bases lay between the germline ends. Germline V CDR1 and CDR2: SQVTM, ANQGSEA. The CDR3 is 12 amino acids. The CDR3 DNA sequence: TGCAGCGCTTACGGACAGAGGTATGAGCAGTTCTTC. As protein: CSAYGQRYEQFF.

This clone was found once. The chain couples TRBV29-1 to TRBJ1-1; D is unclear. CDR1 is SQVTM and CDR2 is ANQGSEA in the germline V gene. CDR3 length equals 12 residues. Trimming left V 7 bases short and J 0 bases short, with 9 bases between. The CDR3 DNA sequence: TGCAGCGGAATGGGGATGAACACTGAAGCTTTCTTT. Encoded protein: CSGMGMNTEAFF.

The chain links TRBV7-7 to TRBJ2-1; 7 nucleotides line up with TRBD2. V lost 5 bases and J lost 0; bases outside the gene matches: 4. Per the germline V gene, CDR1 is SSHAT and CDR2 is FNYEAQ (reference sequence). CDR3 length equals 15 residues. The CDR3 loop is CASSPQRGSYNEQFF. CDR3 DNA: TGTGCCAGCAGCCCGCAGCGGGGCTCCTACAATGAGCAGTTCTTC.

J is TRBJ2-4 and V is TRBV15; D is possibly TRBD1 (5 bases). This CDR3 spans 15 amino acids. CDR1 LNHNV and CDR2 YYDKDF come from the germline V gene (reference sequence). Trimming took off 0 bases at V and 7 bases at J, with 13 bases between the two ends. The CDR3: CATSRETVLGNIQYF. The CDR3 DNA reads as TGTGCCACCAGCAGAGAGACAGTCCTTGGGAACATTCAGTACTTC.

The chain uses TRBV25-1 and TRBJ2-3; D may be TRBD1 or TRBD2 (5 bases each). The CDR3 runs 15 residues. Germline CDR1 reads MGHDK; CDR2 reads SYGVNS. Deletions cut 4 bases from V and 2 bases from J, with 13 bases between. CDR3 coding DNA: TGTGCCAGCAGTGCCTTCACCGGGGCCACAGATACGCAGTATTTT. This sequence encodes CASSAFTGATDTQYF.

The CDR3 protein is CSVEDPNEQFF. The CDR3 nucleotides read TGCAGCGTTGAAGACCCCAATGAGCAGTTCTTC. This chain links TRBV29-1 with TRBJ2-1; D not certain. Trimming removed 0 bases at V and 6 bases at J, with 3 bases between. The CDR3 is 11 residues long. Per germline, CDR1 SQVTM and CDR2 ANQGSEA.

The V call is TRBV30, the J call TRBJ2-5, with a weak D call TRBD1 (5 bases). In germline, CDR1 is GTSNPN, CDR2 SVGIG (reference sequence). The CDR3 spans 14 residues. V shed 2 bases and J shed 1 base, with 11 bases lying between them. The DNA of the CDR3 is TGTGCCTGGAGTAGGGGCGGTCCCCAAGAGACCCAGTACTTC. Amino acid sequence: CAWSRGGPQETQYF. The full variable domain, rest sourced from reference TRBV30 and TRBJ2-5, is SQTIHQWPATLVQPVGSPLSLECTVEGTSNPNLYWYRQAAGRGLQLLFYSVGIGQISSEVPQNLSASRPQDRQFILSSKKLLLSDSGFYLCAWSRGGPQETQYFGPGTRLLVL.

The chain is built from TRBV7-2 and TRBJ2-1; 7 nucleotides match TRBD1. The germline V gene encodes CDR1 SGHTA and CDR2 FQGNSA. The CDR3 is 13 amino acids. Trimming removed 6 bases from V and 12 bases from J; junction bases left unmatched: 11. CDR3 sequence: CASSERTGSRQFF. Here the CDR3 DNA reads TGTGCCAGCAGTGAACGGACAGGTTCAAGGCAGTTCTTC.

This chain links TRBV30 with TRBJ2-3, with 10 positions matching TRBD2. J gave up 11 bases and V 5 bases, and 10 bases lay outside the gene matches. CDR1 is GTSNPN and CDR2 is SVGIG in the germline V gene (reference sequence). CDR3 length equals 13 residues. The CDR3 protein is CAWSSGRDEKQYF. CDR3 DNA sequence: TGTGCCTGGTCTAGCGGGAGAGACGAAAAGCAGTATTTT.

This clone has a handful of counts. This sequence joins TRBV27 and TRBJ2-7, with 8 bases aligning to TRBD1. The V gene end was trimmed by 10 bases and the J gene end by 9 bases; junction bases not matched to a gene: 14. The CDR3 consists of 13 residues. Looked up from germline, CDR1 is MNHEY and CDR2 is SMNVEV (reference sequence). CDR3 sequence: CATTGGPLQRQYF. CDR3 DNA sequence: TGTGCCACCACAGGGGGACCCCTCCAGCGGCAGTACTTC.

The V gene is TRBV29-1, the J gene TRBJ1-3, with D hard to call. Trimming left V 3 bases short and J 3 bases short, with 9 bases between. This CDR3 region has 13 residues. Germline V gives CDR1 SQVTM, CDR2 ANQGSEA. Here the CDR3 DNA reads TGCAGCGTTGAGCGGAATGATGGAAACACCATATATTTT. Its protein product is CSVERNDGNTIYF.

The V gene is TRBV25-1, the J gene TRBJ2-2; 10 bases agree with TRBD1. Germline V gene data show CDR1 as MGHDK and CDR2 as SYGVNS. The V gene end was trimmed by 6 bases and the J gene end by 5 bases; junction bases not matched to a gene: 9. The CDR3 totals 16 residues. In nucleotides, the CDR3 is TGTGCCAGCAGGGAGACAGGGGGCCTCGGTACCGGGGAGCTGTTTTTT. The encoded protein is CASRETGGLGTGELFF.

V usage is TRBV30 and J usage is TRBJ1-1, with D possibly being TRBD1 (5 bases). This CDR3 contains 13 residues. In germline, CDR1 is GTSNPN, CDR2 SVGIG (reference sequence). Between the trimmed V and J ends, which lost 2 bases and 4 bases, there was a span of 11 bases. CDR3 DNA sequence: TGTGCCTGGAGTTTGATCGGGGGCACTGAAGCTTTCTTT. As protein: CAWSLIGGTEAFF.